This entry lists 21 T cell receptor beta chains sequenced from one sample in a study of blood T cells in healthy people across ages. Combining a sample-barcoded 5' primer with a J-beta primer mix, a second PCR ran for about 7 to 12 cycles. TCRdb fed the 5' RACE reads into MiXCR, producing one record per CDR3 protein. The table has about 1.6 million distinct CDR3 sequences, 30% to 35% seen once; the top ten hold about 11%. The sample taken for sequencing was blood. These receptors originate from a woman aged 25 to 39 in good health.

V and J are TRBV4-1 and TRBJ2-7; possibly TRBD1 or TRBD2 for D (8 bases each). Germline CDR1 is MGHRA and CDR2 is YSYEKL. The CDR3 totals 16 residues. V gave up 4 bases and J gave up 2 bases, with 18 bases separating them. CDR3 nucleotides: TGCGCCAGCAGCCTTTCGGGAGGGACAGGCCCCTACGAGCAGTACTTC. It is translated as CASSLSGGTGPYEQYF.

This clonotype has only a few counts. V gene TRBV18 combines with J gene TRBJ2-3; D ambiguous. The germline V gene encodes CDR1 KGHSH and CDR2 LQKENI. Trimming cost V 4 bases and J 0 bases, with 17 bases left between them. This CDR3 region has 17 residues. The CDR3 is CASSRWRARNSTDTQYF. The CDR3 bases are TGTGCCAGCTCACGCTGGCGAGCGCGGAACAGCACAGATACGCAGTATTTT.

This clonotype was detected a few times. J is TRBJ2-7 and V is TRBV29-1; TRBD1 might be the D (6 bases). The CDR3 consists of 14 residues. Germline V gene sequence: CDR1 SQVTM, CDR2 ANQGSEA. Trimming stripped 4 bases from V and 7 bases from J, with 20 bases between. Here the CDR3 reads CSVVPIMGAMEQYF. The CDR3, as DNA: TGCAGCGTTGTCCCCATTATGGGGGCCATGGAGCAGTACTTC.

The chain is built from TRBV6-1 and TRBJ1-5; 9 bases agree with TRBD1. The germline CDR1 and CDR2 sequences are MNHNS and SASEGT. V shed 4 bases, J shed 6 bases, and the junction held 10 bases outside the gene matches. This CDR3 contains 16 residues. The CDR3 nucleotides are TGTGCCAGCAGTGCTCCGGGACAGGGTAGTGGTCAGCCCCAGCATTTT. This gives the protein CASSAPGQGSGQPQHF.

The rearrangement links TRBV6-1 to TRBJ2-4; D is unresolved. With the DNA end fitting TRBJ2-7 better, the J assignment may be wrong. Germline CDR1 MNHNS, CDR2 SASEGT. The CDR3 covers 13 residues. For the CDR3, the DNA is TGTGCCAGCAGTGTGGAAGGAATTCACGAGCAGTACTTC. Its translation is CASSVEGIHEQYF.

The V call is TRBV27, the J call TRBJ2-3, with D possibly TRBD1 on 6 matching bases. The CDR3 covers 16 residues. Trimming pared 2 bases from V and 0 bases from J, leaving 12 bases between. The germline gives CDR1 MNHEY, CDR2 SMNVEV (reference sequence). The CDR3 loop is CASSLRTATSTDTQYF. DNA of the CDR3: TGTGCCAGCAGTTTAAGGACAGCCACTAGCACAGATACGCAGTATTTT.

There are a few counts of this clonotype. A read error may account for a junction end that differs from germline. The chain couples TRBV12-3 or TRBV12-4 to TRBJ2-2; 7 bases agree with TRBD2. The CDR3 runs to 18 residues. CDR3 sequence reads: CACSWGGSGPLNTGELFF. The CDR3 DNA sequence: TGTGCCTGCAGTTGGGGGGGTTCGGGGCCGCTGAACACCGGGGAGCTGTTTTTT.

This chain links TRBV4-1 with TRBJ1-2; 10 bases are shared with TRBD1. The V gene end was trimmed by 1 base and the J gene end by 5 bases; junction bases not matched to a gene: 10. The germline V gene encodes CDR1 MGHRA and CDR2 YSYEKL. The length of the CDR3 is 17 residues. The CDR3 coding sequence is TGCGCCAGCAGCCAAGGGACAGGGGGAAGTTCGGTTTATGGCTACACCTTC. Amino acids: CASSQGTGGSSVYGYTF.

The rearrangement links TRBV3-1 to TRBJ1-1, with no clear D. V shed 1 base and J shed 6 bases, with 15 bases lying between them. The CDR3 spans 15 residues. Germline CDR1 LGHDT, CDR2 YNNKEL (reference sequence). CDR3: CASSQGSPRWPEAFF. Written as DNA, the CDR3 is TGTGCCAGCAGCCAAGGGAGCCCCCGGTGGCCTGAAGCTTTCTTT.

As to this clonotype: A single base separates this from a much larger clone, so it may be a read error. The chain employs TRBV20-1 and TRBJ1-5; D is possibly TRBD1 (6 bases). This CDR3 contains 12 residues. Germline V gives CDR1 DFQATT, CDR2 SNEGSKA (reference sequence). The CDR3 sequence is CSAIGGLQLQHF. The CDR3 DNA reads TGCAGTGCGATCGGGGGGCTTCAGCTCCAGCATTTT.

This sequence joins TRBV5-1 and TRBJ2-2, with D possibly being TRBD2 (6 bases). V lost 7 bases and J 5 bases, leaving 12 bases between the germline ends. Per the germline V gene, CDR1 is SGHRS and CDR2 is YFSETQ. The CDR3 contains 13 residues. The CDR3: CASRTGVTGELFF. For the CDR3, the DNA is TGCGCCAGCCGAACGGGGGTGACCGGGGAGCTGTTTTTT.

Many counts were recorded for this clonotype. The gene calls are TRBV29-1 and TRBJ2-3, with D perhaps given as TRBD1 or TRBD2 (6 bases each). The CDR3 spans 13 residues. V gave up 7 bases and J gave up 2 bases, with 13 bases separating them. Germline V gene sequence: CDR1 SQVTM, CDR2 ANQGSEA. In nucleotides, the CDR3 is TGCAGCGCCGAGGGGGGCCACACAGATACGCAGTATTTT. This encodes CSAEGGHTDTQYF.

In this sample, this clonotype turned up a few times. The gene calls are TRBV20-1 and TRBJ1-6, with TRBD1 matching over 8 bases. Germline assignment: CDR1 DFQATT and CDR2 SNEGSKA (reference sequence). The CDR3 has 16 residues. V shed 3 bases and J 4 bases; nucleotides not matched to a gene: 8. The CDR3 loop is CSARGAGQAYNSPLHF. The CDR3 coding sequence is TGCAGTGCTAGGGGTGCGGGACAGGCTTATAATTCACCCCTCCACTTT.

This clonotype was seen repeatedly, ten times or more. The chain joins TRBV10-3 to TRBJ1-2; 8 nucleotides agree with TRBD1. V shed 3 bases, J shed 6 bases, and the junction held 6 bases outside the gene matches. Germline loops: CDR1 ENHRY, CDR2 SYGVKD. This CDR3 is built from 14 residues. CDR3: CAISDLQGGDGYTF. As DNA, the CDR3 is TGTGCCATCAGTGATTTACAGGGGGGCGATGGCTACACCTTC.

The chain joins TRBV7-8 to TRBJ2-3; TRBD1 matches at 7 bases. V was pared by 2 bases and J by 3 bases, with 14 bases of the junction left unmatched. The CDR3 extends over 18 amino acids. From germline, CDR1 is SGHVS and CDR2 FQNEAQ. This CDR3 reads CASSLWRLQAGGTDTQYF. The CDR3 DNA follows: TGTGCCAGCAGCTTATGGCGGTTGCAGGCAGGGGGAACAGATACGCAGTATTTT.

This clonotype showed up just a few times. This chain connects TRBV20-1 to TRBJ2-5; TRBD2 aligns across 11 bases. V was pared by 3 bases and J by 4 bases, with 4 bases of the junction left unmatched. The CDR3 has 14 residues. In germline, CDR1 is DFQATT, CDR2 SNEGSKA (reference sequence). This CDR3 is CSASFGLAGETQYF. The CDR3 coding sequence is TGCAGTGCTAGTTTTGGACTAGCGGGAGAGACCCAGTACTTC.

For this clonotype: One junction end disagrees with the germline gene, perhaps due to a read error. This chain links TRBV7-3 with TRBJ2-1; D is ambiguous. The CDR3 sequence is 15 residues long. Germline V gene data show CDR1 as SGHTA and CDR2 as FQGTGA. The CDR3 is CASSLVMTSYSEQFF. The CDR3 DNA sequence: TGTGCCAGCAGCTTAGTCATGACTTCCTACAGTGAGCAGTTCTTC.

This clonotype was detected a few times. This chain connects TRBV29-1 to TRBJ2-2, with a tentative D call TRBD2 (6 bases). Trimming left V 4 bases short and J 7 bases short, with 7 bases between. This CDR3 region has 11 residues. CDR1 and CDR2 (germline): SQVTM, ANQGSEA. The CDR3 reads CSVAGVGELFF. CDR3 DNA sequence: TGCAGCGTTGCGGGGGTCGGGGAGCTGTTTTTT.

This clonotype was detected ten times or more. J is TRBJ2-3 and V is TRBV29-1; either TRBD1 or TRBD2 may fit D (5 bases each). Per germline, CDR1 SQVTM and CDR2 ANQGSEA. This CDR3 is 15 amino acids long. The V gene lost 8 bases and the J gene lost 2 bases, with 20 bases spanning the gap. CDR3 nucleotides: TGCAGCTCTCGGGGACCAGGAGGAGACACAGATACGCAGTATTTT. Residues: CSSRGPGGDTDTQYF.

A few counts support this clonotype. Just one base apart from a much larger clone, this may be a read error. The chain is built from TRBV7-9 and TRBJ2-5; 9 bases line up with TRBD2. This CDR3 comprises 17 residues. Germline assignment: CDR1 SEHNR and CDR2 FQNEAQ (reference sequence). J lost 1 base, V lost 4 bases, and 10 bases had no gene match. For the CDR3, the DNA is TGTGCCAGCAGCTCGGGGCTAGCGGGGAGTTGCCAAGAGACCCAGTACTTC. Translating gives CASSSGLAGSCQETQYF.

This sequence joins TRBV6-1 and TRBJ2-3; 10 nucleotides line up with TRBD1. V lost 6 bases, J lost 2 bases, and 11 bases stayed unmatched. Germline-derived CDR1 and CDR2 are MNHNS and SASEGT. The CDR3 spans 17 residues. The CDR3 loop reads CASRKFGTGAYTDTQYF. Here the CDR3 DNA reads TGTGCCAGCAGAAAATTTGGGACAGGGGCCTACACAGATACGCAGTATTTT.